The text below deals with one T cell receptor (beta chain). What it binds is unknown. Dosing: nivolumab 3 mg/kg IV, weeks 1, 4, 7, 10, then every two weeks to week 26. This entry belongs to a study of ipilimumab plus nivolumab after autologous stem cell transplantation. Turning to the study itself: DLBCL patients had primary refractory or relapsed disease.

Whole-study results and caveats: Authors suggest TCR repertoire, Treg phenotype and gut microbiota support further study.

The assay was immunoSEQ multiplex PCR, and TCRdb's table has in-frame clones only and misses some. The sample shows more than 20,000 clones, 77% of them seen only once. The receptor's source is a male donor with diffuse large B-cell lymphoma. The input for sequencing was PBMCs, taken in a trial of ipilimumab plus nivolumab as post-transplant consolidation.

The CDR3 coding sequence is TGTGCCAGCAACCCCAAACTTGGCTCTGGAAACACCATATATTTT. Translating it yields CASNPKLGSGNTIYF. The chain joins TRBV7-9 to TRBJ1-3; the D is unclear. In germline, CDR1 is SEHNR, CDR2 FQNEAQ (reference sequence). The CDR3 is 15 residues long. Deletions cut 7 bases from V and 0 bases from J, with 13 bases between.